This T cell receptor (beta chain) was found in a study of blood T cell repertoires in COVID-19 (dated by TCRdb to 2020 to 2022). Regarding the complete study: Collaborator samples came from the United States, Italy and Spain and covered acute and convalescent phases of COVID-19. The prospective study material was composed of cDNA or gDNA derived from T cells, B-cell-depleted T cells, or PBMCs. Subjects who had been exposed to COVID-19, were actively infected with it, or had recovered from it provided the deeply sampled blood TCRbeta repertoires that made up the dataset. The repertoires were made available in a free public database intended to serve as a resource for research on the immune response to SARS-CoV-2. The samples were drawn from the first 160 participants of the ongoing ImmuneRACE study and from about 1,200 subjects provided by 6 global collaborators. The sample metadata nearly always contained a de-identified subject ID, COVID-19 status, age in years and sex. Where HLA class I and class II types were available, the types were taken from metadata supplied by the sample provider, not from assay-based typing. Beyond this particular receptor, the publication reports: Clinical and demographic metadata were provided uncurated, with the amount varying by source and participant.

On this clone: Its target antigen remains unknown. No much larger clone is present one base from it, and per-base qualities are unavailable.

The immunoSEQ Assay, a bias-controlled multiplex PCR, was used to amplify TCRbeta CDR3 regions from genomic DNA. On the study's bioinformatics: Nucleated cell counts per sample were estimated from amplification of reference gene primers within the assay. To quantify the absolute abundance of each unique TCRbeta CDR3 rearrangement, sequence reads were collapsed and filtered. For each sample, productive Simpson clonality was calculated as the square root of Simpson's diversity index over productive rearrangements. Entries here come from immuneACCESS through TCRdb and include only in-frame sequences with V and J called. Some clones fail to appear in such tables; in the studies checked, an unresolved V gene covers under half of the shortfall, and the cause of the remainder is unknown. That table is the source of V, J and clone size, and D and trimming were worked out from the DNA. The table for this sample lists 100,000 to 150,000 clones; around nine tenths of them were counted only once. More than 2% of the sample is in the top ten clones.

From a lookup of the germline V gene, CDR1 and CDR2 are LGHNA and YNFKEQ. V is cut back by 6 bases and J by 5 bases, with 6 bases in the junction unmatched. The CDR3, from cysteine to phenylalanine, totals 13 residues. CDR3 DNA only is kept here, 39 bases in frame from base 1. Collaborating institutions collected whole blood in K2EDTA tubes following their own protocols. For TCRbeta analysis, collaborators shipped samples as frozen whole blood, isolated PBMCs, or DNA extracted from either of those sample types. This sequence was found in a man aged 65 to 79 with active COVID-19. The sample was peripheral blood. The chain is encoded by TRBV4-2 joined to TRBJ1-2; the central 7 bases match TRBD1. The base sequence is TGTGCCAGCAGGGGGGGACAGTCTTATGGCTACACCTTC. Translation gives CASRGGQSYGYTF.